This entry lists 8 T cell receptor beta chains sequenced from one sample in a study of CD8 T cells in Susac syndrome. The authors reverse transcribed roughly 0.5 to 1 ug RNA with random hexamers. TCRdb redid the calling of the immunoSEQ multiplex PCR reads with MiXCR, one entry per CDR3 protein. The sample lists around 170,000 distinct CDR3 sequences; about 96% were seen once. The sequenced sample was CD4+ T cells from PBMCs. The receptor source for this set is a human donor with Susac syndrome.

The V gene is TRBV4-2, the J gene TRBJ2-3; 11 bases match TRBD2. With 0 bases clipped from V and 2 bases from J, the junction kept 4 bases outside the gene matches. Germline values: CDR1 LGHNA, CDR2 YNFKEQ. CDR3 length equals 17 residues. The CDR3 bases are TGTGCCAGCAGCCAAGATGGACTAGCGGGTTTCACAGATACGCAGTATTTT. The encoded protein is CASSQDGLAGFTDTQYF.

CDR3 residues: CASSLLTGFGNTEAFF. The DNA for the CDR3 is TGTGCCAGCAGCTTGCTCACAGGGTTTGGGAACACTGAAGCTTTCTTT. The rearrangement uses TRBV11-1 and TRBJ1-1, with D perhaps TRBD1 (6 bases). Trimming took 3 bases from V and 1 from J, leaving 15 bases between them. Germline CDR1 is SGHAT and CDR2 is FQDESV (reference sequence). The CDR3 totals 16 residues.

As DNA, the CDR3 is TGTGCCACCAGTGATGACGGACCCCGCAATGAGCAGTTCTTC. Translated: CATSDDGPRNEQFF. This chain connects TRBV24-1 to TRBJ2-1, with D hard to call. The length of the CDR3 is 14 residues. The V end was cut by 3 bases, the J end by 6 bases, with 11 bases between. From germline, CDR1 is KGHDR and CDR2 SFDVKD.

The V gene is TRBV4-2, the J gene TRBJ2-1; TRBD1 matches 9 bases. V was pared by 0 bases and J by 4 bases, with 13 bases of the junction left unmatched. The CDR3 is made up of 19 amino acids. The germline CDR1 and CDR2 sequences are LGHNA and YNFKEQ. The CDR3 nucleotides read TGTGCCAGCAGCCAAGATTGGGCCGGGGCCGGACAGGGGTACAATGAGCAGTTCTTC. This codes for CASSQDWAGAGQGYNEQFF.

The chain uses TRBV4-3 and TRBJ1-1; TRBD1 is a possible D gene (5 bases). Germline lookup yields CDR1 LGHNA and CDR2 YSLEER. CDR3 size: 19 residues. Trimming took 1 base from V and 2 from J, leaving 23 bases between them. DNA for the CDR3: TGCGCCAGCAGCCAAGGGTTCCAGGGTCGGGAATTTCTTAACACTGAAGCTTTCTTT. Protein product: CASSQGFQGREFLNTEAFF.

The chain uses TRBV27 and TRBJ1-5, with D possibly TRBD1 on 5 matching bases. Trimming removed 5 bases at V and 1 base at J, with 18 bases between. The CDR3 loop spans 17 amino acids. Germline values: CDR1 MNHEY, CDR2 SMNVEV (reference sequence). CDR3 coding DNA: TGTGCCAGCAGTGAGGGCCGCCAGGGAGGAAGCAATCAGCCCCAGCATTTT. Amino acid sequence: CASSEGRQGGSNQPQHF.

The chain recombines TRBV2 with TRBJ2-5; D unresolved. V shed 5 bases and J shed 2 bases, with 21 bases lying between them. This CDR3 is 17 amino acids long. Germline V gene data show CDR1 as SNHLY and CDR2 as FYNNEI. In DNA, the CDR3 is TGTGCCAGCAGTCCACGCTGGCGAGATGAAAATCAAGAGACCCAGTACTTC. Translating it yields CASSPRWRDENQETQYF.

The V gene is TRBV20-1, the J gene TRBJ1-5; 11 bases align to TRBD1. Germline values: CDR1 DFQATT, CDR2 SNEGSKA (reference sequence). Unmatched junction bases numbered 11, after V lost 3 bases and J lost 1 base. This CDR3 spans 18 amino acids. CDR3 in DNA: TGCAGTGCTAGTGCCGGGACAGGGGGGTATATGAGCAATCAGCCCCAGCATTTT. Its protein is CSASAGTGGYMSNQPQHF.